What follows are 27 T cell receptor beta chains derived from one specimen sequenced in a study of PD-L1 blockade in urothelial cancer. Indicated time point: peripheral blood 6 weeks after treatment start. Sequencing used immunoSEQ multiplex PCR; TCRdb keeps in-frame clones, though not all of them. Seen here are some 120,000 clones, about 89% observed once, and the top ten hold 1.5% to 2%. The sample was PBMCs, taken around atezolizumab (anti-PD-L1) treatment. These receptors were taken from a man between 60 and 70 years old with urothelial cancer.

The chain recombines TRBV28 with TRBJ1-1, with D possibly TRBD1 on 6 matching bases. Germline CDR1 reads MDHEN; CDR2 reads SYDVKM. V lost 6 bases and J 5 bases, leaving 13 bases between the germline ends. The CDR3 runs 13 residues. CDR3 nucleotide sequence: TGTGCCAGCAGCCGAGGGGGAAGTACTGAAGCTTTCTTT. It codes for CASSRGGSTEAFF.

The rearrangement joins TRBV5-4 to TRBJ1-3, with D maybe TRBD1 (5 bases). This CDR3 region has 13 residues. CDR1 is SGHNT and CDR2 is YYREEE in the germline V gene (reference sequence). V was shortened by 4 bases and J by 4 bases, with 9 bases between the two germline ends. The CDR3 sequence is CASSARQGNTIYF. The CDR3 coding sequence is TGTGCCAGCAGCGCGAGACAGGGAAACACCATATATTTT.

In DNA, the CDR3 is TGTGCCAGCAGCTCAAACTATGGCTACACCTTC. This codes for CASSSNYGYTF. V and J are TRBV5-6 and TRBJ1-2, with unresolved D. V lost 3 bases to trimming and J lost 2 bases, with 2 bases between them. This CDR3 spans 11 amino acids. Germline values: CDR1 SGHDT, CDR2 YYEEEE.

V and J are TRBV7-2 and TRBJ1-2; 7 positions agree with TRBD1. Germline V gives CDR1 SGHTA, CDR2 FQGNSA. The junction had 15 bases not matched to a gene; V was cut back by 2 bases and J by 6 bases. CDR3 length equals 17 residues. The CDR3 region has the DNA TGTGCCAGCAGCTTAATCTCGACCGGACAGGTGCTTAATGGCTACACCTTC. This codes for CASSLISTGQVLNGYTF. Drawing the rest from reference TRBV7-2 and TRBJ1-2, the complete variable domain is GAGVSQSPSNKVTEKGKDVELRCDPISGHTALYWYRQSLGQGLEFLIYFQGNSAPDKSGLPSDRFSAERTGGSVSTLTIQRTQQEDSAVYLCASSLISTGQVLNGYTFGSGTRLTVV.

CDR3 amino acids: CASSPIRDRTDTGELFF. The CDR3 nucleotides are TGTGCCAGCAGCCCCATCCGGGACAGGACTGACACCGGGGAGCTGTTTTTT. The chain couples TRBV5-6 to TRBJ2-2; 8 bases are a match to TRBD1. The CDR3 has 17 residues. Germline values: CDR1 SGHDT, CDR2 YYEEEE. With V trimmed by 4 bases and J by 3 bases, 11 bases remained unmatched.

This CDR3 is CASSSPGTSGTNEQFF. The CDR3 region has the DNA TGTGCCAGCAGCTCACCCGGGACTAGCGGGACCAATGAGCAGTTCTTC. This sequence joins TRBV5-4 and TRBJ2-1, with 13 nucleotides matching TRBD2. This CDR3 region has 16 residues. The trim removed 3 bases at V and 6 bases at J, leaving 6 bases unmatched. Looked up from germline, CDR1 is SGHNT and CDR2 is YYREEE (reference sequence).

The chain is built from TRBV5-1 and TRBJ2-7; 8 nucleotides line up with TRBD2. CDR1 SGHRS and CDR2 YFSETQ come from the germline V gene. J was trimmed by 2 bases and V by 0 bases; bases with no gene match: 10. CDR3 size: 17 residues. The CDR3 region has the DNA TGCGCCAGCAGCTTGGAGTGGCGAGGAGCGGGAGCCTACGAGCAGTACTTC. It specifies CASSLEWRGAGAYEQYF.

As DNA, the CDR3 is TGTGCCAGCAGCCCACGCTTAGCGGGAAACACAGATACGCAGTATTTT. Amino acids: CASSPRLAGNTDTQYF. The rearrangement links TRBV27 to TRBJ2-3; TRBD2 agrees at 8 bases. The CDR3 has 16 amino acids. The germline gives CDR1 MNHEY, CDR2 SMNVEV (reference sequence). V lost 6 bases to trimming and J lost 2 bases; unmatched junction nucleotides: 10.

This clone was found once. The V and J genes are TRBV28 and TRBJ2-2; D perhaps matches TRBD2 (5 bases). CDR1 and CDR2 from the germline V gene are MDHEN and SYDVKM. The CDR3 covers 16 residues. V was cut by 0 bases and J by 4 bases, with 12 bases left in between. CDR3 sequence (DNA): TGTGCCAGCAGTTTATGGGGGAGCTCTGCCACCGGGGAGCTGTTTTTT. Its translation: CASSLWGSSATGELFF.

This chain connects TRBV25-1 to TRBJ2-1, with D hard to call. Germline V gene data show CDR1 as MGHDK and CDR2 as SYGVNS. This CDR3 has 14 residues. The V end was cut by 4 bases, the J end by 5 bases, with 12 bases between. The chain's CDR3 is CASSGLLVDNEQFF. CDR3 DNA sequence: TGTGCCAGCAGTGGTCTCCTAGTGGACAATGAGCAGTTCTTC.

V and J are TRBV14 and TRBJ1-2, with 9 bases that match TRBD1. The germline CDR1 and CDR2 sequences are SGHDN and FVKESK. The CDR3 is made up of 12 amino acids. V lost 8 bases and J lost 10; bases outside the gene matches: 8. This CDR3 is CASGTGTGNYTF. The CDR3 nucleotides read TGTGCCAGCGGAACGGGGACAGGGAACTACACCTTC. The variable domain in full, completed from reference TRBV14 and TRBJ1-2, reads EAGVTQFPSHSVIEKGQTVTLRCDPISGHDNLYWYRRVMGKEIKFLLHFVKESKQDESGMPNNRFLAERTGGTYSTLKVQPAELEDSGVYFCASGTGTGNYTFGSGTRLTVV.

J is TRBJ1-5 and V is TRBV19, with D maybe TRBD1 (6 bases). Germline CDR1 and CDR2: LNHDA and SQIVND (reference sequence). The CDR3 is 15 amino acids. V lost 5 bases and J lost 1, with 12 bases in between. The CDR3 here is CASSPQGRSNQPQHF. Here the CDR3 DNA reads TGTGCCAGTAGTCCCCAGGGGCGGAGCAATCAGCCCCAGCATTTT.

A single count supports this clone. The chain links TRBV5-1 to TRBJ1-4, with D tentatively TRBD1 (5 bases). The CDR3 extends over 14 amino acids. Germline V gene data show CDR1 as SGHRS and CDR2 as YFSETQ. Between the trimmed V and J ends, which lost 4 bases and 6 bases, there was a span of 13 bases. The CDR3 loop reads CASSPWGGDEKLFF. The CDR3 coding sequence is TGCGCCAGCAGCCCCTGGGGGGGGGATGAAAAACTGTTTTTT.

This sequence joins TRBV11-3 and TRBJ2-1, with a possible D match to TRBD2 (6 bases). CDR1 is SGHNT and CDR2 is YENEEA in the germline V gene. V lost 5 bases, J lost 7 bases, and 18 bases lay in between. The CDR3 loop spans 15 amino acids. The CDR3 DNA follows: TGTGCCAGCAGCGGGGAAAGGGGAGGTGTAAATGAGCAGTTCTTC. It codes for CASSGERGGVNEQFF.

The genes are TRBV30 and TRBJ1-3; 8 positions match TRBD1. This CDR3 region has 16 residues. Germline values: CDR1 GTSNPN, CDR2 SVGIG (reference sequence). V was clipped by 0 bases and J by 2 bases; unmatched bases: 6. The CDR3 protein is CAWSVRQGATGNTIYF. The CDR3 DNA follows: TGTGCCTGGAGTGTAAGGCAGGGGGCTACTGGAAACACCATATATTTT.

CDR3 loop: CASSLGQGARTGELFF. The CDR3 bases are TGTGCCAGCAGCTTAGGACAGGGGGCCCGTACCGGGGAGCTGTTTTTT. The chain uses TRBV11-3 and TRBJ2-2, with 10 bases that match TRBD1. The CDR3 has 16 amino acids. Trimming took 1 base from V and 5 from J; bases not matched to a gene: 4. Germline V gene lookup returns CDR1 SGHNT and CDR2 YENEEA.

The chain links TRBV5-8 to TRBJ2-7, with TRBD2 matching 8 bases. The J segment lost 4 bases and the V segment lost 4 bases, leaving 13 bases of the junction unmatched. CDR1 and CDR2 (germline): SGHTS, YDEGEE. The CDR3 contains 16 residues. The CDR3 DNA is TGTGCCAGCAGCCACGCGCCTAAGCGGGGGCGGTACGAGCAGTACTTC. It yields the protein CASSHAPKRGRYEQYF.

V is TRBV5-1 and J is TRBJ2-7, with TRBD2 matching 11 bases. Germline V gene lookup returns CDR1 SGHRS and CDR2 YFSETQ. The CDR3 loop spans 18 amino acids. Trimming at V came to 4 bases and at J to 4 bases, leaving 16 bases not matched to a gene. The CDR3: CASSPGGSLAGGRYEQYF. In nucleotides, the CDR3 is TGCGCCAGCAGCCCCGGGGGATCCCTAGCGGGAGGACGATACGAGCAGTACTTC.

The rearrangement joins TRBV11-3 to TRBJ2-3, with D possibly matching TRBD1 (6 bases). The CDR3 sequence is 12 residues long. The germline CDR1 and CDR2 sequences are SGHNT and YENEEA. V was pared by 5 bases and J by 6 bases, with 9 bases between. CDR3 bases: TGTGCCAGCAGCGCAGGGGAGGATACGCAGTATTTT. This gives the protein CASSAGEDTQYF.

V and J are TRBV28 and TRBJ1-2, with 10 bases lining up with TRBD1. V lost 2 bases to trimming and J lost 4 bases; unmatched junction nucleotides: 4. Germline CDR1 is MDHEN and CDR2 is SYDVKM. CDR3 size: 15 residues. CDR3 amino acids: CASSLGTGVLYGYTF. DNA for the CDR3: TGTGCCAGCAGTTTAGGGACAGGGGTCCTCTATGGCTACACCTTC.

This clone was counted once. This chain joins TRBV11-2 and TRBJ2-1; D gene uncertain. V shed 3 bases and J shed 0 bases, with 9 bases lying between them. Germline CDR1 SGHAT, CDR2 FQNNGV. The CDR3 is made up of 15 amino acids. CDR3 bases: TGTGCCAGCAGCTTGGAGCTCCTCTCCTACAATGAGCAGTTCTTC. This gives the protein CASSLELLSYNEQFF.

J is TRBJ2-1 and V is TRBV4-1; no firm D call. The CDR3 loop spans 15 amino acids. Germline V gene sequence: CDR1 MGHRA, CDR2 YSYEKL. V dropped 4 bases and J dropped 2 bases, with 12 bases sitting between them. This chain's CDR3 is CASSPSRFTYNEQFF. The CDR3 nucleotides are TGCGCCAGCAGCCCTAGTAGGTTCACCTACAATGAGCAGTTCTTC.

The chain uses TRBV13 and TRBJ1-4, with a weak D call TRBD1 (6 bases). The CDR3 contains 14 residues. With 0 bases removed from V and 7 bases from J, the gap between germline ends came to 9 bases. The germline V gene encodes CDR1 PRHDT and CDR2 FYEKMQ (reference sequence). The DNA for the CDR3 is TGTGCCAGCAGCTTAGGGCAGGGGAGTGAAAAACTGTTTTTT. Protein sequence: CASSLGQGSEKLFF.

The CDR3 DNA reads as TGTGCCAGCTCACCACCCCCAAGCTCCGAGCAGTACTTC. As protein: CASSPPPSSEQYF. The chain is built from TRBV18 and TRBJ2-7; D call uncertain. CDR1 is KGHSH, CDR2 LQKENI, per germline. The ends were cut back, 0 bases at V and 6 bases at J, with 9 bases in the middle. The CDR3 runs to 13 residues.

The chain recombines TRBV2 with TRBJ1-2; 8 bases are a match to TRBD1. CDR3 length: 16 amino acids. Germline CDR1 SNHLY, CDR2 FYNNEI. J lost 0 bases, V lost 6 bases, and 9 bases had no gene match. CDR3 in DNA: TGTGCCAGCAGGACGAGGACAGGGAATTCTAACTATGGCTACACCTTC. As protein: CASRTRTGNSNYGYTF.

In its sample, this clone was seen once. The CDR3 bases are TGTGCCAGCAGCTCCCAGGGTGACACTGAAGCTTTCTTT. This translates into CASSSQGDTEAFF. This sequence joins TRBV11-1 and TRBJ1-1; tentatively, D is TRBD1 (5 bases). CDR1 and CDR2 (germline): SGHAT, FQDESV (reference sequence). The CDR3 length is 13 residues. V was cut by 4 bases and J by 3 bases, with 9 bases left in between.

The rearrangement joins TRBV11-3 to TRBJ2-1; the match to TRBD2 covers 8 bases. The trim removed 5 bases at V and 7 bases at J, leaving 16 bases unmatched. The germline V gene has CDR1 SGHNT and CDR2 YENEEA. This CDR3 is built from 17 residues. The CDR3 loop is CASSPAAGVFEGNEQFF. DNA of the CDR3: TGTGCCAGCAGCCCAGCAGCGGGAGTTTTCGAGGGGAATGAGCAGTTCTTC.